A selection of T cell receptor beta chains follows, all from one sample in a study of blood T cell repertoires in COVID-19. Clones were sequenced by immunoSEQ multiplex PCR, and TCRdb holds only the in-frame ones, with some missing. The sample has roughly 400,000 clones; 80% to 95% are singletons. Sequencing was done on a sample of PBMCs or T cells enriched from blood (not recorded which). These receptors originate from a man between 18 and 35 years old who had recovered from COVID-19. CDR3s leave out the opening cysteine and the closing phenylalanine or tryptophan. The order of the fields is V gene, J gene, CDR3 protein.

TRBV7-9	TRBJ1-1	ASSFGTVSEAF
TRBV10-3	TRBJ2-3	AISEASGTTDTQY
TRBV20-1	TRBJ2-7	SASAGVYEQY
TRBV5-1	TRBJ1-4	ASSTGGLQGPPNEKLF
TRBV6-4	TRBJ2-3	ASSAVQDTDTQY
TRBV5-8	TRBJ1-3	ASSLAGQASGNTIY
TRBV11-2	TRBJ2-7	ASSPYRGRGAYEQY
TRBV19	TRBJ1-1	ATTGGFVNTEAF
TRBV29-1	TRBJ2-5	SVTLADQETQY
TRBV28	TRBJ2-7	ASSPAFSWGPGSYEQY
TRBV19	TRBJ1-2	ASSIIQGANYGYT
TRBV28	TRBJ1-5	ASRSRAPNQPQH
TRBV18	TRBJ1-5	ASSLDRGVQPQH
TRBV25-1	TRBJ1-2	ASGRAGANYGYT
TRBV5-6	TRBJ1-2	ASSPERSYGYT
TRBV12-5	TRBJ2-3	ASGKGTTDTQY
TRBV9	TRBJ2-5	ASSVAAGGWQETQY
TRBV6-5	TRBJ2-7	ASSSAGTAGYEQY
TRBV3-1/TRBV3-2	TRBJ2-2	ASSHRTLGPGELF
TRBV7-9	TRBJ1-4	ASSLETGTNEKLF
TRBV7-2	TRBJ2-3	ASSLGYLNTADTQY
TRBV28	TRBJ1-4	ASSLMTANEKLF
TRBV27	TRBJ2-3	ASTDRVTSGRYTQY
TRBV7-9	TRBJ1-1	ASSPIGIRTEAF
TRBV18	TRBJ1-4	ASSPGLVNNEKLF
TRBV7-8	TRBJ1-5	ASSTTRQGGQPQH
TRBV6-1	TRBJ1-3	ASSDSPSGVPRGNTIY
TRBV2	TRBJ1-2	ASSPQGIYGYT
TRBV12-3/TRBV12-4	TRBJ1-2	ASSLGVGDGYT
TRBV18	TRBJ1-1	ASSPPQGMNTEAF
TRBV5-1	TRBJ2-3	ASSPRLAGADTQY
TRBV25-1	TRBJ1-1	ASSALGGDTEAF
TRBV28	TRBJ1-5	ASSPPVNGNQPQH
TRBV5-1	TRBJ2-2	ASSLQGMNTGELF
TRBV7-2	TRBJ1-2	ASSFVQGPSGGYT
TRBV25-1	TRBJ1-1	ASSDWRTAEDTEAF
TRBV9	TRBJ2-3	ASSLTSGNTDTQY
TRBV7-6	TRBJ1-3	ASSLYVAGLENTIY
TRBV9	TRBJ2-1	ASSVGGLNEQF
TRBV5-1	TRBJ1-2	ASSPGYGYT
TRBV7-2	TRBJ2-1	ASSRTVGTGRGNEQF
TRBV6-1	TRBJ1-5	ASSEGAYQPQH
TRBV3-1/TRBV3-2	TRBJ2-7	ASSPGSGTRYEQY